One and the same sample provided the 18 T cell receptor beta chains below, sequenced in a study of cytomegalovirus exposure and HLA in healthy donors. PCR amplification relied on 60 Vbeta primers (plus 13 Jbeta primers). This table comes from immunoSEQ multiplex PCR, and its TCRdb copy is limited to in-frame clones, with some not included. The data contain under 200,000 clones, roughly 80% of them singletons. Sequenced: PBMCs. These receptors originate from a male donor in good health and CMV-seronegative.

The rearrangement links TRBV5-1 to TRBJ2-7, with a weak D call TRBD1 (5 bases). Germline V lookup: CDR1 SGHRS, CDR2 YFSETQ. This CDR3 comprises 15 residues. Between the trimmed V and J ends, which lost 2 bases and 0 bases, there was a span of 12 bases. CDR3 sequence reads: CASSLVGQPSYEQYF. CDR3 sequence (DNA): TGCGCCAGCAGCTTAGTGGGGCAGCCCTCCTACGAGCAGTACTTC. Full variable domain (outside the CDR3, taken from reference TRBV5-1 and TRBJ2-7): KAGVTQTPRYLIKTRGQQVTLSCSPISGHRSVSWYQQTPGQGLQFLFEYFSETQRNKGNFPGRFSGRQFSNSRSEMNVSTLELGDSALYLCASSLVGQPSYEQYFGPGTRLTVT.

This clone was seen a single time. The chain uses TRBV27 and TRBJ2-3; a possible D gene is TRBD1 (6 bases). The length of the CDR3 is 15 residues. Trimming removed 4 bases at V and 2 bases at J, with 13 bases between. Germline values: CDR1 MNHEY, CDR2 SMNVEV (reference sequence). CDR3 residues: CASSSLRQVTDTQYF. The DNA of the CDR3 is TGTGCCAGCAGTTCCCTGAGACAGGTCACAGATACGCAGTATTTT.

The chain recombines TRBV11-1 with TRBJ2-5; weak D call: TRBD2 (5 bases). This CDR3 region has 15 residues. Germline-derived CDR1 and CDR2 are SGHAT and FQDESV (reference sequence). V dropped 5 bases and J dropped 0 bases, with 13 bases sitting between them. CDR3 DNA: TGTGCCAGCAGCCGAGGGAAAAGCAACCAAGAGACCCAGTACTTC. Amino acid sequence: CASSRGKSNQETQYF.

This clone was seen a handful of times. The chain couples TRBV5-6 to TRBJ1-1; no clear D. The germline V gene has CDR1 SGHDT and CDR2 YYEEEE. There are 14 residues in the CDR3. Trimming stripped 0 bases from V and 4 bases from J, with 10 bases between. The CDR3 nucleotides read TGTGCCAGCAGCTTGGGTCGGGTGCTCACTGAAGCTTTCTTT. Translated: CASSLGRVLTEAFF.

The chain recombines TRBV4-2 with TRBJ2-7; 7 bases agree with TRBD1. V shed 4 bases, J shed 3 bases, and the junction held 6 bases outside the gene matches. CDR1 LGHNA and CDR2 YNFKEQ come from the germline V gene. The CDR3 spans 14 residues. The CDR3 spells CASSPLGQYYEQYF. The CDR3 DNA reads TGTGCCAGCAGCCCCTTGGGACAGTACTACGAGCAGTACTTC.

The rearrangement joins TRBV12-5 to TRBJ1-1, with a possible D match to TRBD1 (6 bases). Germline V gene lookup returns CDR1 LGHNT and CDR2 FRNRAP. This CDR3 region has 15 residues. Trimming shortened V by 6 bases and J by 4 bases, and 18 bases separated the two germline ends. CDR3 DNA sequence: TGTGCTAGTGGGGCCTTAACTCAGGGGTTCACTGAAGCTTTCTTT. This translates into CASGALTQGFTEAFF.

This chain uses TRBV5-4 with TRBJ2-5; TRBD1 aligns across 8 bases. The ends lost 0 bases at V and 3 bases at J; junction bases unmatched: 7. Germline CDR1 reads SGHNT; CDR2 reads YYREEE (reference sequence). This CDR3 spans 16 amino acids. The CDR3: CASSLGFADREETQYF. In DNA, the CDR3 is TGTGCCAGCAGCTTGGGGTTCGCGGACAGGGAAGAGACCCAGTACTTC.

The rearrangement links TRBV18 to TRBJ1-5, with D possibly TRBD1 on 6 matching bases. Germline assignment: CDR1 KGHSH and CDR2 LQKENI. This CDR3 spans 15 amino acids. Between the trimmed V and J ends, which lost 1 base and 4 bases, there was a span of 11 bases. The CDR3 DNA reads as TGTGCCAGCTCACCACTAGGACAGTCAAATCAGCCCCAGCATTTT. It codes for CASSPLGQSNQPQHF. The whole variable domain, filled in from reference TRBV18 and TRBJ1-5, reads NAGVMQNPRHLVRRRGQEARLRCSPMKGHSHVYWYRQLPEEGLKFMVYLQKENIIDESGMPKERFSAEFPKEGPSILRIQQVVRGDSAAYFCASSPLGQSNQPQHFGDGTRLSIL.

V gene TRBV6-4 combines with J gene TRBJ2-7; D gene uncertain. From germline, CDR1 is MRHNA and CDR2 SNTAGT. CDR3 size: 12 residues. V lost 2 bases to trimming and J lost 4 bases, with 6 bases between them. The CDR3 reads CASSDTNYEQYF. Here the CDR3 DNA reads TGTGCCAGCAGTGACACTAATTACGAGCAGTACTTC.

The CDR3 region has the DNA TGCGCCAGCAGCCAAGTTACATCATCTTATAGCAATCAGCCCCAGCATTTT. Translated, it gives CASSQVTSSYSNQPQHF. The chain is built from TRBV4-1 and TRBJ1-5, with D hard to call. The V end lost 1 base, the J end lost 0 bases, and 13 bases lay between the germline ends. CDR1 is MGHRA, CDR2 YSYEKL, per germline. This CDR3 is built from 17 residues.

This chain joins TRBV28 and TRBJ2-5, with D maybe TRBD2 (6 bases). V was trimmed by 6 bases and J by 5 bases, leaving 16 bases between them. This CDR3 spans 14 amino acids. In germline, CDR1 is MDHEN, CDR2 SYDVKM. The CDR3: CASSPGLTRETQYF. DNA of the CDR3: TGTGCCAGCAGCCCGGGACTCACCCGGGAGACCCAGTACTTC. Full variable domain (missing parts from reference TRBV28 and TRBJ2-5): DVKVTQSSRYLVKRTGEKVFLECVQDMDHENMFWYRQDPGLGLRLIYFSYDVKMKEKGDIPEGYSVSREKKERFSLILESASTNQTSMYLCASSPGLTRETQYFGPGTRLLVL.

The table lists this clone with a count of one. The V call is TRBV5-1, the J call TRBJ1-2, with unresolved D. V was pared by 4 bases and J by 4 bases, with 11 bases between. Germline CDR1 SGHRS, CDR2 YFSETQ. This CDR3 region has 13 residues. As DNA, the CDR3 is TGCGCCAGCAGCGCAAGCGAGGGCTATGGCTACACCTTC. Amino acid sequence: CASSASEGYGYTF.

Only one count was recorded for this clone. This chain joins TRBV5-1 and TRBJ2-7, with no clear D. Germline CDR1 SGHRS, CDR2 YFSETQ. The CDR3 contains 12 residues. Trimming removed 4 bases at V and 6 bases at J, with 11 bases between. CDR3 amino acids: CASSSDVGEQYF. The CDR3 nucleotides read TGCGCCAGCAGCAGCGACGTGGGCGAGCAGTACTTC.

This clone was counted ten times or more. Different DNA sequences within this sample yield the same CDR3. The V and J genes are TRBV29-1 and TRBJ1-1, with 7 bases that match TRBD1. This CDR3 comprises 13 residues. The germline V gene has CDR1 SQVTM and CDR2 ANQGSEA. The J segment lost 1 base and the V segment lost 6 bases, leaving 5 bases of the junction unmatched. CDR3 residues: CSVRTGGNTEAFF. CDR3 nucleotides: TGCAGCGTCCGGACAGGTGGGAACACTGAAGCTTTCTTT.

The rearrangement links TRBV27 to TRBJ2-3, with 12 bases aligning to TRBD2. Germline CDR1 reads MNHEY; CDR2 reads SMNVEV (reference sequence). This CDR3 is built from 16 residues. With 1 base clipped from V and 4 bases from J, the junction kept 3 bases outside the gene matches. For the CDR3, the DNA is TGTGCCAGCAGTTTATTACTAGCGGGAGGACCAGATACGCAGTATTTT. Its translation: CASSLLLAGGPDTQYF.

This clone was seen only once. The chain carries TRBV28 and TRBJ2-2, with D perhaps matching TRBD1 (6 bases). Trimming removed 3 bases at V and 5 bases at J, with 10 bases between. This CDR3 contains 14 residues. Germline V gene sequence: CDR1 MDHEN, CDR2 SYDVKM. The CDR3 sequence: CASSLGRGTGELFF. CDR3 sequence (DNA): TGTGCCAGCAGTTTGGGCAGGGGAACCGGGGAGCTGTTTTTT.

The chain is built from TRBV9 and TRBJ1-1, with D tentatively TRBD1 (6 bases). The CDR3 totals 15 residues. Germline CDR1 is SGDLS and CDR2 is YYNGEE. V was trimmed by 3 bases and J by 1 base, leaving 13 bases between them. In DNA form, the CDR3 reads TGTGCCAGCAGCGCGCAGGACAGAGAGAACACTGAAGCTTTCTTT. Translated: CASSAQDRENTEAFF.

The gene calls are TRBV29-1 and TRBJ2-7, with D unclear. Trimming pared 4 bases from V and 2 bases from J, leaving 9 bases between. CDR1 is SQVTM, CDR2 ANQGSEA, per germline. The CDR3 extends over 12 amino acids. In DNA form, the CDR3 reads TGCAGCGTTGGTCAGGCGACCTACGAGCAGTACTTC. Translating gives CSVGQATYEQYF.